Listed below are T cell receptor beta chains from one sample, sequenced in a study of Ad26.COV2.S vaccination and SARS-CoV-2 variants. TCRdb's copy holds only in-frame clones and misses some; the assay was immunoSEQ multiplex PCR. The sample has fewer than 800,000 clones, approximately 88% seen once. The input for sequencing was peripheral blood, taken in a trial of Ad26.COV2.S vaccine versus placebo. These receptor sequences come from a person aged 18-65 years who received the Ad26.COV2.S COVID-19 vaccine or a placebo. Each CDR3 is given with its conserved first and last residue. Each record gives: CDR3 protein, CDR3 DNA, V gene, CDR3 length, D gene, clone size, J gene. A D gene is named only where the DNA matches it firmly. A row's size may be missing; if present it is once, few, many or a size class.

CDR3 protein: CSVDMGTGFYEQYF
CDR3 DNA: TGCAGCGTTGACATGGGGACAGGGTTTTACGAGCAGTACTTC
V gene: TRBV29-1
CDR3 length: 14
D gene: TRBD1
clone size: NA
J gene: TRBJ2-7

CDR3 protein: CASSYRLGGLNEKLFF
CDR3 DNA: TGTGCCAGCAGTTACCGGCTGGGAGGCCTTAATGAAAAACTGTTTTTT
V gene: TRBV6-2/TRBV6-3
CDR3 length: 16
D gene: NA
clone size: few
J gene: TRBJ1-4

CDR3 protein: CASSLRDSTQYF
CDR3 DNA: TGTGCCAGCAGCTTGAGGGACTCGACGCAGTATTTT
V gene: TRBV5-6
CDR3 length: 12
D gene: NA
clone size: NA
J gene: TRBJ2-3

CDR3 protein: CASSHPKGATWGEQYF
CDR3 DNA: TGTGCCAGCAGCCATCCCAAAGGGGCGACTTGGGGGGAGCAGTACTTC
V gene: TRBV4-2
CDR3 length: 16
D gene: NA
clone size: once
J gene: TRBJ2-7

CDR3 protein: CALASGGLRGYTF
CDR3 DNA: TGTGCCTTGGCCTCGGGGGGGCTGAGAGGCTACACCTTC
V gene: TRBV30
CDR3 length: 13
D gene: NA
clone size: NA
J gene: TRBJ1-2

CDR3 protein: CASSPSRLGEQYF
CDR3 DNA: TGTGCCAGCTCACCATCGCGACTTGGCGAGCAGTACTTC
V gene: TRBV18
CDR3 length: 13
D gene: NA
clone size: NA
J gene: TRBJ2-7

CDR3 protein: CASSSGTAFF
CDR3 DNA: TGTGCCAGCAGCTCAGGGACAGCTTTCTTT
V gene: TRBV2
CDR3 length: 10
D gene: NA
clone size: few
J gene: TRBJ1-1

CDR3 protein: CASSLTGQLNEKLFF
CDR3 DNA: TGTGCCAGCAGCTTGACGGGACAGCTGAATGAAAAACTGTTTTTT
V gene: TRBV5-6
CDR3 length: 15
D gene: TRBD1
clone size: once
J gene: TRBJ1-4

CDR3 protein: CASSFTGAIYNEQFF
CDR3 DNA: TGCGCCAGCAGCTTCACAGGGGCGATATACAATGAGCAGTTCTTC
V gene: TRBV5-1
CDR3 length: 15
D gene: TRBD1
clone size: NA
J gene: TRBJ2-1

CDR3 protein: CASGGQGAREQYF
CDR3 DNA: TGCGCCAGCGGCGGACAGGGGGCGCGCGAGCAGTACTTC
V gene: TRBV10-2
CDR3 length: 13
D gene: TRBD1
clone size: NA
J gene: TRBJ2-7

CDR3 protein: CSVEGNTEAFF
CDR3 DNA: TGCAGCGTTGAGGGGAACACTGAAGCTTTCTTT
V gene: TRBV29-1
CDR3 length: 11
D gene: NA
clone size: NA
J gene: TRBJ1-1

CDR3 protein: CASSQVREDEQFF
CDR3 DNA: TGTGCCAGCAGCCAAGTAAGGGAGGATGAGCAGTTCTTC
V gene: TRBV3-1/TRBV3-2
CDR3 length: 13
D gene: NA
clone size: NA
J gene: TRBJ2-1

CDR3 protein: CASTPGLAGTEQYF
CDR3 DNA: TGTGCCAGCACCCCCGGACTAGCGGGAACCGAGCAGTACTTC
V gene: TRBV6-5
CDR3 length: 14
D gene: TRBD2
clone size: NA
J gene: TRBJ2-7

CDR3 protein: CAWSAGELFF
CDR3 DNA: TGTGCCTGGAGTGCGGGGGAGCTGTTTTTT
V gene: TRBV30
CDR3 length: 10
D gene: NA
clone size: NA
J gene: TRBJ2-2

CDR3 protein: CASTPSGSTYEQYF
CDR3 DNA: TGTGCCTCTACCCCCAGCGGGAGTACCTACGAGCAGTACTTC
V gene: TRBV30
CDR3 length: 14
D gene: TRBD2
clone size: NA
J gene: TRBJ2-7

CDR3 protein: CASSTGNEQFF
CDR3 DNA: TGTGCCAGTAGTACAGGTAATGAGCAGTTCTTC
V gene: TRBV19
CDR3 length: 11
D gene: NA
clone size: NA
J gene: TRBJ2-1

CDR3 protein: CASSSAGASSPLHF
CDR3 DNA: TGTGCCAGCAGCTCTGCAGGGGCGTCTTCACCCCTCCACTTT
V gene: TRBV7-2
CDR3 length: 14
D gene: NA
clone size: NA
J gene: TRBJ1-6

CDR3 protein: CASNRDSPSDEQFF
CDR3 DNA: TGTGCCAGCAACCGGGACTCCCCTTCGGATGAGCAGTTCTTC
V gene: TRBV4-2
CDR3 length: 14
D gene: NA
clone size: few
J gene: TRBJ2-1

CDR3 protein: CASSPTGFYGYTF
CDR3 DNA: TGTGCCAGCAGCCCGACAGGGTTCTATGGCTACACCTTC
V gene: TRBV11-2
CDR3 length: 13
D gene: TRBD1
clone size: NA
J gene: TRBJ1-2

CDR3 protein: CASSRLQAWPTFLYF
CDR3 DNA: TGTGCCAGCAGTCGCCTACAGGCATGGCCGACCTTTCTCTACTTC
V gene: TRBV6-5
CDR3 length: 15
D gene: NA
clone size: NA
J gene: TRBJ2-7

CDR3 protein: CASSEGTWYEQYF
CDR3 DNA: TGTGCCAGCAGTGAAGGGACCTGGTACGAGCAGTACTTC
V gene: TRBV6-1
CDR3 length: 13
D gene: NA
clone size: NA
J gene: TRBJ2-7

CDR3 protein: CASSLLRGGETQYF
CDR3 DNA: TGTGCCAGCAGCTTATTGCGGGGGGGAGAGACCCAGTACTTC
V gene: TRBV7-2
CDR3 length: 14
D gene: TRBD2
clone size: NA
J gene: TRBJ2-5

CDR3 protein: CASSPLGSYEQYF
CDR3 DNA: TGTGCCAGCTCACCACTGGGATCCTACGAGCAGTACTTC
V gene: TRBV18
CDR3 length: 13
D gene: NA
clone size: NA
J gene: TRBJ2-7

CDR3 protein: CASSQEGQAYNEQFF
CDR3 DNA: TGTGCCAGCAGCCAAGAAGGCCAGGCCTACAATGAGCAGTTCTTC
V gene: TRBV3-1/TRBV3-2
CDR3 length: 15
D gene: NA
clone size: NA
J gene: TRBJ2-1

CDR3 protein: CASSENRGSAFF
CDR3 DNA: TGTGCCAGCAGTGAAAATAGGGGTTCAGCTTTCTTT
V gene: TRBV6-1
CDR3 length: 12
D gene: NA
clone size: NA
J gene: TRBJ1-1

CDR3 protein: CASSEYRGTMNTEAFF
CDR3 DNA: TGTGCCAGCAGTGAGTACAGGGGGACCATGAACACTGAAGCTTTCTTT
V gene: TRBV2
CDR3 length: 16
D gene: TRBD1
clone size: NA
J gene: TRBJ1-1

CDR3 protein: CAWSRLAGHYNEQFF
CDR3 DNA: TGTGCCTGGAGTCGACTAGCGGGCCACTACAATGAGCAGTTCTTC
V gene: TRBV30
CDR3 length: 15
D gene: TRBD2
clone size: NA
J gene: TRBJ2-1

CDR3 protein: CASSPVIPGQTNEKLFF
CDR3 DNA: TGTGCCAGCTCACCAGTAATCCCGGGACAAACTAATGAAAAACTGTTTTTT
V gene: TRBV18
CDR3 length: 17
D gene: NA
clone size: NA
J gene: TRBJ1-4